These 30 T cell receptor beta chains share one sample of origin, sequenced in a study of Graves' ophthalmopathy and Graves' hyperthyroidism listed by TCRdb under 2018. TCRdb shows the sequencer as Illumina HiSeq 2000. TCR beta CDR3 regions were amplified from RNA transcripts for repertoire sequencing. A first-round RT-PCR used HTBI primers with the Qiagen OneStep RT-PCR kit, followed by a second-round multiplex PCR, size selection and purification. TCRdb's own reprocessing of the public reads used fastp at Q25 and MiXCR and kept productive beta chains. Under each unique CDR3 protein, matching rows form one entry showing the most common genes and DNA. The sample table holds 200,000 to 300,000 distinct CDR3 sequences, of which around 45% were seen once. Jointly, the top ten make up roughly half of the sample. Material for sequencing was peripheral blood. These receptors were taken from an adult man with Graves' ophthalmopathy.

The CDR3 region has the DNA TGTGCCAGCAGTATTCAGGGGACGGGGCAGCCCCAGCATTTT. As protein: CASSIQGTGQPQHF. The J gene is TRBJ1-5, the V gene TRBV12-3 or TRBV12-4, with a possible D match to TRBD1 (6 bases). The CDR3 extends over 14 amino acids. V gave up 5 bases and J gave up 7 bases, with 15 bases separating them.

This clonotype came up a few times. The chain is built from TRBV7-9 and TRBJ2-2; 10 nucleotides match TRBD2. V gave up 5 bases and J gave up 5 bases; unmatched junction bases: 5. The CDR3 is 15 residues long. CDR1 is SEHNR and CDR2 is FQNEAQ in the germline V gene (reference sequence). CDR3 sequence reads: CASSPPTSGTGELFF. In nucleotides, the CDR3 is TGTGCCAGCAGCCCCCCGACTAGCGGGACCGGGGAGCTGTTTTTT. Using reference TRBV7-9 and TRBJ2-2 for the parts outside the CDR3, the full variable domain is DTGVSQNPRHKITKRGQNVTFRCDPISEHNRLYWYRQTLGQGPEFLTYFQNEAQLEKSRLLSDRFSAERPKGSFSTLEIQRTEQGDSAMYLCASSPPTSGTGELFFGEGSRLTVL.

In its sample, this clonotype was seen a few times. V and J are TRBV6-4 and TRBJ1-1; no firm D call. The CDR3 consists of 14 residues. V lost 6 bases and J lost 0, with 11 bases in between. Germline CDR1 and CDR2: MRHNA and SNTAGT. The CDR3 nucleotides are TGTGCCAGCAGCCCCGCATCCATGAACACTGAAGCTTTCTTT. Residues: CASSPASMNTEAFF.

This clonotype has a handful of counts. The V call is TRBV6-5, the J call TRBJ1-6; D possibly corresponds to TRBD1 (6 bases). From germline, CDR1 is MNHEY and CDR2 SVGAGI. This CDR3 has 17 residues. V shed 5 bases and J shed 6 bases, with 20 bases lying between them. The DNA for the CDR3 is TGTGCCAGCAGTGCCTTGGGCAGGGGCGGAGGTAATTCACCCCTCCACTTT. Translating gives CASSALGRGGGNSPLHF.

The table lists this clonotype with a few counts. CDR3 DNA: TGTGCCACCAGTGATTCTTTGACCCTAGTGGGAACCGGGGAGCTGTTTTTT. Amino acid sequence: CATSDSLTLVGTGELFF. The chain combines TRBV24-1 with TRBJ2-2, with D hard to call. This CDR3 has 17 amino acids. The germline V gene encodes CDR1 KGHDR and CDR2 SFDVKD. V gave up 2 bases and J gave up 5 bases, with 17 bases separating them.

The chain combines TRBV7-2 with TRBJ2-5, with D perhaps matching TRBD2 (5 bases). CDR3 length: 15 residues. CDR1 SGHTA and CDR2 FQGNSA come from the germline V gene. V gave up 1 base and J gave up 4 bases, with 13 bases separating them. This chain's CDR3 is CASSLGYLEGETQYF. In DNA, the CDR3 is TGTGCCAGCAGCTTAGGCTATCTTGAGGGAGAGACCCAGTACTTC.

In DNA form, the CDR3 reads TGTGCCAGCGGGGACAGTCCTGTTCCTGAGACCCAGTACTTC. It translates to CASGDSPVPETQYF. The J gene is TRBJ2-5, the V gene TRBV5-4; 7 positions match TRBD1. V gave up 7 bases and J gave up 5 bases; unmatched junction bases: 11. The germline CDR1 and CDR2 sequences are SGHNT and YYREEE (reference sequence). CDR3 length equals 14 residues. Based on the CDR3 plus reference TRBV5-4 and TRBJ2-5, the full variable domain is ETGVTQSPTHLIKTRGQQVTLRCSSQSGHNTVSWYQQALGQGPQFIFQYYREEENGRGNFPPRFSGLQFPNYSSELNVNALELDDSALYLCASGDSPVPETQYFGPGTRLLVL.

This clonotype came up a few times. The CDR3 is CASSLVPSGQETQYF. The CDR3, as DNA: TGTGCCAGCAGCTTGGTTCCTAGCGGACAAGAGACCCAGTACTTC. The V and J genes are TRBV5-8 and TRBJ2-5, with 7 bases fitting TRBD2. After removal of 0 bases from V and 2 bases from J, the junction contained 4 bases not matched to a gene. The germline CDR1 and CDR2 sequences are SGHTS and YDEGEE. The CDR3 loop spans 15 amino acids.

The chain recombines TRBV6-1 with TRBJ2-5; 7 nucleotides align to TRBD1. Germline assignment: CDR1 MNHNS and CDR2 SASEGT. J gave up 2 bases and V 6 bases, and 6 bases lay outside the gene matches. This CDR3 has 14 amino acids. The CDR3 DNA reads as TGTGCCAGCAGGACAGGGAAGCCACAAGAGACCCAGTACTTC. Its translation is CASRTGKPQETQYF.

This sequence joins TRBV2 and TRBJ1-5; D might be TRBD1 (6 bases). The CDR3 is 12 amino acids. Per germline, CDR1 SNHLY and CDR2 FYNNEI. Trimming took 8 bases from V and 11 from J, leaving 16 bases between them. The chain's CDR3 is CASQQGRDAQHF. The DNA for the CDR3 is TGTGCCAGCCAGCAGGGGAGGGATGCCCAGCATTTT.

This clonotype was detected only once. The chain carries TRBV5-1 and TRBJ2-7; the D call may be TRBD1 or TRBD2 (5 bases each). This CDR3 is 16 amino acids long. V lost 4 bases and J lost 4, with 21 bases in between. Germline V lookup: CDR1 SGHRS, CDR2 YFSETQ. DNA of the CDR3: TGCGCCAGCAGCCAATTCAGGGTCGGAGGCCTGTACGAGCAGTACTTC. Encoded protein: CASSQFRVGGLYEQYF.

This chain links TRBV9 with TRBJ2-5, with a possible D match to TRBD1 (6 bases). This CDR3 is 15 amino acids long. Germline V gene data show CDR1 as SGDLS and CDR2 as YYNGEE. The V end was cut by 2 bases, the J end by 4 bases, with 15 bases between. CDR3 amino acids: CASSVHGGEGETQYF. The DNA of the CDR3 is TGTGCCAGCAGCGTTCATGGGGGCGAGGGAGAGACCCAGTACTTC. Combining the CDR3 with reference TRBV9 and TRBJ2-5 gives the whole variable domain DSGVTQTPKHLITATGQRVTLRCSPRSGDLSVYWYQQSLDQGLQFLIQYYNGEERAKGNILERFSAQQFPDLHSELNLSSLELGDSALYFCASSVHGGEGETQYFGPGTRLLVL.

The rearrangement uses TRBV29-1 and TRBJ2-3; D may correspond to TRBD1 or TRBD2 (5 bases each). Germline values: CDR1 SQVTM, CDR2 ANQGSEA. V shed 4 bases and J shed 1 base, with 12 bases lying between them. The CDR3 has 14 amino acids. CDR3 nucleotides: TGCAGCGTTGTGGGTATGGGGGGCACAGATACGCAGTATTTT. This gives the protein CSVVGMGGTDTQYF.

This clonotype has a handful of counts. The gene calls are TRBV25-1 and TRBJ1-2; a possible D gene is TRBD1 (6 bases). The germline CDR1 and CDR2 sequences are MGHDK and SYGVNS. The CDR3 covers 14 residues. Trimming took 4 bases from V and 4 from J, leaving 13 bases between them. The CDR3: CASSGGQSSYGYTF. The CDR3, as DNA: TGTGCCAGCAGTGGGGGACAAAGCAGCTATGGCTACACCTTC.

This chain uses TRBV7-6 with TRBJ1-4; D is unclear. CDR3 length: 14 amino acids. V lost 4 bases, J lost 4 bases, and 10 bases lay in between. Germline-derived CDR1 and CDR2 are SGHVS and FNYEAQ. The CDR3 sequence is CASSSIGVNEKLFF. The CDR3 DNA follows: TGTGCCAGCAGCTCCATCGGGGTTAATGAAAAACTGTTTTTT.

Many counts were recorded for this clonotype. The CDR3 sequence: CASRMRKTQYF. CDR3 bases: TGTGCCAGCAGGATGAGAAAGACCCAGTACTTC. This chain joins TRBV28 and TRBJ2-5; D is unresolved. Germline-derived CDR1 and CDR2 are MDHEN and SYDVKM. The CDR3 totals 11 residues. V dropped 6 bases and J dropped 6 bases, with 8 bases sitting between them.

This chain links TRBV5-1 with TRBJ1-1, with a tentative D call TRBD1 (5 bases). Trimming shortened V by 4 bases and J by 3 bases, and 13 bases separated the two germline ends. In germline, CDR1 is SGHRS, CDR2 YFSETQ. The CDR3 runs to 14 residues. The CDR3 protein is CASSVQVGDTEAFF. DNA for the CDR3: TGCGCCAGCAGCGTGCAGGTAGGGGACACTGAAGCTTTCTTT.

This rearrangement joins TRBV10-3 to TRBJ1-5; D might be TRBD1 (6 bases). Germline CDR1 reads ENHRY; CDR2 reads SYGVKD. Trimming shortened V by 6 bases and J by 4 bases, and 10 bases separated the two germline ends. The CDR3 runs 13 residues. The CDR3 DNA sequence: TGTGCCATCAGGGGCCAGGGGAATCAGCCCCAGCATTTT. As protein: CAIRGQGNQPQHF.

In regard to this clonotype: Sequence at one end of the junction differs from germline and may be a read error. V gene TRBV12-3 or TRBV12-4 combines with J gene TRBJ1-3, with D possibly being TRBD1 (5 bases). The CDR3 extends over 9 amino acids. CDR3 in DNA: TGTGCCAGCGGACTTCAGGGTACCTTT. This sequence encodes CASGLQGTF.

This chain links TRBV5-1 with TRBJ1-1, with D perhaps TRBD1 (5 bases). Germline values: CDR1 SGHRS, CDR2 YFSETQ. This CDR3 has 16 residues. V was shortened by 2 bases and J by 1 base, with 15 bases between the two germline ends. The CDR3 nucleotides read TGCGCCAGCAGCTTTGGTGGTACGGGGGGGAACACTGAAGCTTTCTTT. Translation: CASSFGGTGGNTEAFF.

This clonotype occurred a few times. The chain uses TRBV7-8 and TRBJ1-2; 7 nucleotides align to TRBD1. Germline V lookup: CDR1 SGHVS, CDR2 FQNEAQ. Trimming at V came to 5 bases and at J to 7 bases, leaving 16 bases not matched to a gene. There are 16 residues in the CDR3. The CDR3 region has the DNA TGTGCCAGCAGCGCCATACAGGGGAGGTCGTATGGTGGCTACACCTTC. Amino acids: CASSAIQGRSYGGYTF.

This sequence joins TRBV20-1 and TRBJ2-7, with 9 nucleotides matching TRBD2. CDR1 and CDR2 (germline): DFQATT, SNEGSKA (reference sequence). J lost 6 bases, V lost 4 bases, and 7 bases had no gene match. The CDR3 is made up of 13 amino acids. The CDR3, as DNA: TGCAGTGCTACCGGGACTAGCCCCCTCGAGCAGTACTTC. Protein product: CSATGTSPLEQYF.

J is TRBJ2-2 and V is TRBV6-5; D possibly corresponds to TRBD2 (5 bases). The germline V gene has CDR1 MNHEY and CDR2 SVGAGI. This CDR3 is built from 14 residues. Trimming cost V 5 bases and J 5 bases, with 12 bases left between them. CDR3 nucleotides: TGTGCCAGCAGTGAAAAAAGGGAGACCGGGGAGCTGTTTTTT. Protein product: CASSEKRETGELFF.

This rearrangement joins TRBV15 to TRBJ1-2; 7 bases line up with TRBD1. The V segment lost 0 bases and the J segment 0 bases; nucleotides outside the gene matches: 10. Per the germline V gene, CDR1 is LNHNV and CDR2 is YYDKDF (reference sequence). The CDR3 has 18 amino acids. In DNA, the CDR3 is TGTGCCACCAGCAGAGATTGGGACAGCTACCCAGCTAACTATGGCTACACCTTC. Encoded protein: CATSRDWDSYPANYGYTF.

V gene TRBV19 combines with J gene TRBJ1-2; D unclear. V lost 9 bases and J lost 2, with 16 bases in between. The CDR3 contains 14 residues. Per germline, CDR1 LNHDA and CDR2 SQIVND (reference sequence). This CDR3 reads CASSPPDINYGYTF. CDR3 nucleotide sequence: TGTGCCAGCAGTCCCCCCGACATCAACTATGGCTACACCTTC.

This clonotype was seen more than once but under ten times. The chain combines TRBV6-1 with TRBJ2-7, with D perhaps given as TRBD1 or TRBD2 (5 bases each). The CDR3 length is 14 residues. With 4 bases removed from V and 0 bases from J, the gap between germline ends came to 10 bases. Germline values: CDR1 MNHNS, CDR2 SASEGT. The CDR3 DNA is TGTGCCAGCAGTGTCGAGGGGCACTCCTACGAGCAGTACTTC. Amino acid sequence: CASSVEGHSYEQYF.

This sequence joins TRBV7-2 and TRBJ2-2; D may match TRBD1 or TRBD2 (6 bases each). V was trimmed by 6 bases and J by 3 bases, leaving 8 bases between them. CDR3 size: 13 residues. Germline values: CDR1 SGHTA, CDR2 FQGNSA. CDR3: CASRRGDTGELFF. CDR3 bases: TGTGCCAGCAGAAGGGGGGACACCGGGGAGCTGTTTTTT. Together with reference TRBV7-2 and TRBJ2-2, the CDR3 gives the full variable domain: GAGVSQSPSNKVTEKGKDVELRCDPISGHTALYWYRQSLGQGLEFLIYFQGNSAPDKSGLPSDRFSAERTGGSVSTLTIQRTQQEDSAVYLCASRRGDTGELFFGEGSRLTVL.

As for this clonotype: Just one base apart from a much larger clone, this may be a read error. The rearrangement joins TRBV5-1 to TRBJ1-5, with D hard to call. CDR1 and CDR2 (germline): SGHRS, YFSETQ. This CDR3 has 15 residues. CDR3 sequence reads: CVSSLAGALDQPQHF. DNA of the CDR3: TGCGTCAGCAGCTTGGCCGGCGCGTTGGATCAGCCCCAGCATTTT.

The chain carries TRBV24-1 and TRBJ2-5; tentative D call: TRBD2 (5 bases). CDR1 is KGHDR, CDR2 SFDVKD, per germline. The length of the CDR3 is 16 residues. Between the trimmed V and J ends, which lost 4 bases and 0 bases, there was a span of 14 bases. In DNA form, the CDR3 reads TGTGCCACCAGTGACCCGGCGCGGGCGTACCAAGAGACCCAGTACTTC. This gives the protein CATSDPARAYQETQYF.

This clonotype was recorded a few times. One end of the junction is discordant with germline, which a read error may explain. The chain joins TRBV7-7 to TRBJ2-5; D remains ambiguous. This CDR3 comprises 17 residues. In germline, CDR1 is SSHAT, CDR2 FNYEAQ (reference sequence). DNA for the CDR3: TGTGCTAGCAGCCACATGGCCTCCCGGCCCGCCCAAGAGACCCAGTACTTC. Translating it yields CASSHMASRPAQETQYF.